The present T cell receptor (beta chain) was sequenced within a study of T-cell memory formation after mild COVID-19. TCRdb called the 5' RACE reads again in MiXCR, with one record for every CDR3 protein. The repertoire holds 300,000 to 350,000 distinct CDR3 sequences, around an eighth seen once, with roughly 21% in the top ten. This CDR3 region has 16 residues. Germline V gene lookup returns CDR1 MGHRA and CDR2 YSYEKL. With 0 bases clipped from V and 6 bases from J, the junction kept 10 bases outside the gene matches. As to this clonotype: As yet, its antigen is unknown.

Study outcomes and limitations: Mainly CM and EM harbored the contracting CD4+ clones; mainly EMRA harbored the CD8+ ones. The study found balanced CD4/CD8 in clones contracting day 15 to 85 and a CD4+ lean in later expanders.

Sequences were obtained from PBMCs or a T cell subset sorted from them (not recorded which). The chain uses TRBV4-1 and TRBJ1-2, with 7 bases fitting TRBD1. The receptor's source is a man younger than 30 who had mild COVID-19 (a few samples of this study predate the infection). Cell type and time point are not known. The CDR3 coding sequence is TGCGCCAGCAGCCAAGAATCGGCCAGGGGGTTTGATGGCTACACCTTC. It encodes CASSQESARGFDGYTF.